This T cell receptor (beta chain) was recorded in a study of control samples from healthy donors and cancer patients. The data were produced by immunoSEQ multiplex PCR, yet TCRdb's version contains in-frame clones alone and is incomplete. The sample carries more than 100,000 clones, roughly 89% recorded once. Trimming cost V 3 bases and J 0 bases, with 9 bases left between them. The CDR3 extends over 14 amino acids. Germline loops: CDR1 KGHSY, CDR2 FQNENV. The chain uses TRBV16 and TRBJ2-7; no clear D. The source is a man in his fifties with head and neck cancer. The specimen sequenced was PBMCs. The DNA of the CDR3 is TGTGCCAGCAGCCATCACGACGGCTCCTACGAGCAGTACTTC. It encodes CASSHHDGSYEQYF.